This T cell receptor (beta chain) was sequenced during a study of blood T cell repertoires in COVID-19. Study in general: Samples came from the United States, Italy and Spain, spanning acute and convalescent COVID-19. Nucleic acid was either cDNA or gDNA, and it came from T cells, B-cell-depleted T cells, or PBMCs.

Patients in Seattle were enrolled during active infection, then followed longitudinally. The CDR3 consists of 16 residues. The V and J ends lost 1 base and 3 bases, in that order; junction bases with no gene match: 5. CDR1 and CDR2 from the germline V gene are MDHEN and SYDVKM. Per the study methods: Reference gene primers were amplified, and this amplification served to estimate nucleated cell counts. Libraries were prepared by immunoSEQ multiplex PCR; TCRdb keeps only in-frame clonotypes and omits some of them. The V and J calls and clone size are taken from that table; D and trimming were inferred from the DNA. The profile shows some 390,000 clones, approximately 87% of them singletons.

What was sequenced was peripheral blood. The V gene is TRBV28, the J gene TRBJ2-2; 7 bases match TRBD2. This TCR derives from a woman aged 55-70 years with COVID-19, enrolled during active disease. CDR3 sequence reads: CASSLFTSGDTGELFF. The CDR3 DNA is TGTGCCAGCAGTTTATTCACCAGCGGGGACACCGGGGAGCTGTTTTTT.